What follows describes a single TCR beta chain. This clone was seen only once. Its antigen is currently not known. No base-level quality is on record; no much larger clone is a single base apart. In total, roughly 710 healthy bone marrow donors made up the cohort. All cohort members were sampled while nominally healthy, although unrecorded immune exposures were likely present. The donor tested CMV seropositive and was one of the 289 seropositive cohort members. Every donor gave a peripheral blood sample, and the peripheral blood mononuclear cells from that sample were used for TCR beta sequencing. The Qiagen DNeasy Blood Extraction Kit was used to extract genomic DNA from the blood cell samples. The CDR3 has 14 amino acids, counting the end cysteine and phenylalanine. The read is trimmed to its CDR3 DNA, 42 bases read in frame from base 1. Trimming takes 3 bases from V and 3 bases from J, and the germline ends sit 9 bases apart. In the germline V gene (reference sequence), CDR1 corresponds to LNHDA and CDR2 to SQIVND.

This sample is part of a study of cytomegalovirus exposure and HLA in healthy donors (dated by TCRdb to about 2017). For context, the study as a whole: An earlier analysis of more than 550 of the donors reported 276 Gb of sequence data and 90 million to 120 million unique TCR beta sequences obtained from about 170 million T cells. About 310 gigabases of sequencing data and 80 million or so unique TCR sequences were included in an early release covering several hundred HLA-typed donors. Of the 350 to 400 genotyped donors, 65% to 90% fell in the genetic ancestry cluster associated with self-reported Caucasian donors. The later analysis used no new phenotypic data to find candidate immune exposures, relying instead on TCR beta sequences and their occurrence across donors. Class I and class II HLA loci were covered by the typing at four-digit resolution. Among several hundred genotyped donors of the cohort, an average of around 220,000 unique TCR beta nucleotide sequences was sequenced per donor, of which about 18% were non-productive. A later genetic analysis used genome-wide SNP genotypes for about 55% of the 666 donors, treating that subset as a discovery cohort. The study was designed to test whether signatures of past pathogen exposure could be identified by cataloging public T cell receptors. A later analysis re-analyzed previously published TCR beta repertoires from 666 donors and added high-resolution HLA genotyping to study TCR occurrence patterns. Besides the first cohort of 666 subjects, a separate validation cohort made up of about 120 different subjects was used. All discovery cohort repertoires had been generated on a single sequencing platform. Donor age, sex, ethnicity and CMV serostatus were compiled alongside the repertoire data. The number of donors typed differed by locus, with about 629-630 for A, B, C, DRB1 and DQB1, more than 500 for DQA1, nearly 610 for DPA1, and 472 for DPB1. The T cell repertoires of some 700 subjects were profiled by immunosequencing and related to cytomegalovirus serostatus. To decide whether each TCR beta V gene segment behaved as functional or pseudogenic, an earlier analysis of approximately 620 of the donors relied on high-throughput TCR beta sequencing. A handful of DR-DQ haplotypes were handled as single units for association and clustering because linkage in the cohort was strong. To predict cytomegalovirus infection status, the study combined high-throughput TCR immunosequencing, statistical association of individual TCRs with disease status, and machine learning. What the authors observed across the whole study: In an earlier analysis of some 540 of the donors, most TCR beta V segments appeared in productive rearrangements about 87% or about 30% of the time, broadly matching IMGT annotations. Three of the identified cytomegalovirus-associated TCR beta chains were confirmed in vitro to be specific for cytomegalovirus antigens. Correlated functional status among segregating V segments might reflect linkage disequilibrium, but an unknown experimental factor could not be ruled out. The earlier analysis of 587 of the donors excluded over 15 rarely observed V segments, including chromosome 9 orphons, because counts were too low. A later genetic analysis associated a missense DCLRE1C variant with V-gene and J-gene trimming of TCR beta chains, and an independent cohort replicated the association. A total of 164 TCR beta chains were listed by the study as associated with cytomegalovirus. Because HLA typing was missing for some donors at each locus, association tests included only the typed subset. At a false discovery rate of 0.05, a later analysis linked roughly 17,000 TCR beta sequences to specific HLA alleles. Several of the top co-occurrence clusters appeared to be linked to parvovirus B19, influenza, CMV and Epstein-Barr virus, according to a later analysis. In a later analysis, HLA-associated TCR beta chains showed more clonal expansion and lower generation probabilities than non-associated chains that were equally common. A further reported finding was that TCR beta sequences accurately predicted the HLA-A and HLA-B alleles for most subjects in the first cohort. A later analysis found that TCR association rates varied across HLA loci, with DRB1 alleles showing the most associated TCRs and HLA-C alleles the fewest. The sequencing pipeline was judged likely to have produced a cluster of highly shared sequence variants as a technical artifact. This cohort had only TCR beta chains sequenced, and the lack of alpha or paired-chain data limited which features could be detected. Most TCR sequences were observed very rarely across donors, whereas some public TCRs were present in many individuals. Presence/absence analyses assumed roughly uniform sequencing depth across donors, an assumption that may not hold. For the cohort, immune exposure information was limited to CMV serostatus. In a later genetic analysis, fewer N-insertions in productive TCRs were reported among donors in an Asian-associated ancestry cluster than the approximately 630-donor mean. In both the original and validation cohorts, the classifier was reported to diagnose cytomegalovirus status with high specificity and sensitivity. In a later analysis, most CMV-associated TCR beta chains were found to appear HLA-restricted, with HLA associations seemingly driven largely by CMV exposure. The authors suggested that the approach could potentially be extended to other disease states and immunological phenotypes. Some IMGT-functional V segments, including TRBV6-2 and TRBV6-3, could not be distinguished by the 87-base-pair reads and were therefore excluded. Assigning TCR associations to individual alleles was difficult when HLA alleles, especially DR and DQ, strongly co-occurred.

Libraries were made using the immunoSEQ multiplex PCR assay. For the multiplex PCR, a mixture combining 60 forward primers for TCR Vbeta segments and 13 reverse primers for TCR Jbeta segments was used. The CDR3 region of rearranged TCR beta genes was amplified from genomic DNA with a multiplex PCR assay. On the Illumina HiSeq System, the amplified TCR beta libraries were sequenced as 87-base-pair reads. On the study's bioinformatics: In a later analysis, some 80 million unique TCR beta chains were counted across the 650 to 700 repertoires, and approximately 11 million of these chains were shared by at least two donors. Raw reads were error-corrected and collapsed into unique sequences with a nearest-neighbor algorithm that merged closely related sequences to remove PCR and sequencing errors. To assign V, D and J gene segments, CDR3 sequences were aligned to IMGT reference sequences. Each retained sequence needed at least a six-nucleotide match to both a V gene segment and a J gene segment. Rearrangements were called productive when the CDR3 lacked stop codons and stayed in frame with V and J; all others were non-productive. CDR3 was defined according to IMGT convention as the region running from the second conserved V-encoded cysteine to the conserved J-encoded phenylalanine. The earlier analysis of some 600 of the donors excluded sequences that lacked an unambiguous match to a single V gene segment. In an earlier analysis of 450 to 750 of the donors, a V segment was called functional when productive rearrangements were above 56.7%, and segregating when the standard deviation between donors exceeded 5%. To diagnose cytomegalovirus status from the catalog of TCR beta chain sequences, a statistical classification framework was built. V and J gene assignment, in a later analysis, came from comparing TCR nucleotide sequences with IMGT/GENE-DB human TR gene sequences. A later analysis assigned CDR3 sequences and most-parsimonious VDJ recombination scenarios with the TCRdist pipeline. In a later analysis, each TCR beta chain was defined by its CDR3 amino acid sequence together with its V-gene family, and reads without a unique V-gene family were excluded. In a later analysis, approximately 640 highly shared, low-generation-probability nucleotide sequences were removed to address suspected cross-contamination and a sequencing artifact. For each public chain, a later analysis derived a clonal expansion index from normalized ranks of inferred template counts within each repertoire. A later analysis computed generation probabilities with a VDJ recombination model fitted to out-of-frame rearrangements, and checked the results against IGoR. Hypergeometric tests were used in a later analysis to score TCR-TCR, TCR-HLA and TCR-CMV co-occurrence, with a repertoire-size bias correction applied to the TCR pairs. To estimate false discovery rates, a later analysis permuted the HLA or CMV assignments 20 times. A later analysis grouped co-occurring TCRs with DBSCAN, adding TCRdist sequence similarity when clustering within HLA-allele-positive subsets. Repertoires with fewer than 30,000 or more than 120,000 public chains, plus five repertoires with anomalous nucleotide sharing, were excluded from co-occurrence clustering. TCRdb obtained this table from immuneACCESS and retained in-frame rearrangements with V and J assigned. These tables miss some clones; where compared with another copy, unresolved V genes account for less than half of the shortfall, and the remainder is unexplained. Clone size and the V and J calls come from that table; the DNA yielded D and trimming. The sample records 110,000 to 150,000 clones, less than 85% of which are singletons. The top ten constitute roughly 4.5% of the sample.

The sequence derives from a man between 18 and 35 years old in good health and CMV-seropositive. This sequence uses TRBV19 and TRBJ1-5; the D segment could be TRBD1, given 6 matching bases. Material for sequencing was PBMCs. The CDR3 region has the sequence CASSIWDINQPQHF. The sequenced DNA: TGTGCCAGTAGTATCTGGGACATCAATCAGCCCCAGCATTTT.